This T cell receptor beta chain stems from a study of blood T cell repertoires in COVID-19. Study as a whole: COVID-19 samples, acute and convalescent, were from the United States, Italy and Spain. Nucleic acid was either cDNA or gDNA, and it came from T cells, B-cell-depleted T cells, or PBMCs.

The assay was immunoSEQ multiplex PCR, and TCRdb's table has in-frame clones only and misses some. The repertoire consists of about 140,000 clones, with around 84% occurring once and the leading ten covering around 8.5%. CDR1 is MDHEN and CDR2 is SYDVKM in the germline V gene. V lost 6 bases and J lost 6, with 12 bases in between. The CDR3 covers 14 residues. Sequencing was done on a sample of peripheral blood. This clonotype was sampled from a woman in her fifties or sixties with acute or convalescent COVID-19. V gene TRBV28 combines with J gene TRBJ1-6; possibly TRBD1 for D (6 bases). CDR3 DNA sequence: TGTGCCAGCAGCCCCTCACAGGGTAATTCACCCCTCCACTTT. This gives the protein CASSPSQGNSPLHF.